This entry is about one T cell receptor (beta chain). As yet, its antigen is unknown. The data derive from a study of T cells after yellow fever vaccination. For the study at large: In the case of low-cell-number fractions, SMART-Seq v4 Ultra Low Input was used for preparation.

Study-wide results and caveats: CD4 and CD8 compartments shared a small share of clonotypes.

Trimming left V 5 bases short and J 2 bases short, with 10 bases between. This CDR3 is 14 amino acids long. Looked up from germline, CDR1 is SGHVS and CDR2 is FQNEAQ. UMIs and a universal primer site were added when TCR cDNA was made by 5'RACE template switching. TCRdb fed the 5' RACE reads into MiXCR, producing one record per CDR3 protein. Seen here are under 400,000 distinct CDR3 sequences, about an eighth observed once, and the top ten hold approximately 3.4%. The TCR comes from a man aged 18 to 30 who received the YFV17D yellow fever vaccine. The sequencing here drew on CD4+ T cells sorted from PBMCs, taken 15 days after the yellow fever booster vaccination. V and J are TRBV7-8 and TRBJ1-5; D might be TRBD1 (5 bases). As DNA, the CDR3 is TGTGCCAGCAGCAACGACAGAGGCAATCAGCCCCAGCATTTT. Its protein product is CASSNDRGNQPQHF.